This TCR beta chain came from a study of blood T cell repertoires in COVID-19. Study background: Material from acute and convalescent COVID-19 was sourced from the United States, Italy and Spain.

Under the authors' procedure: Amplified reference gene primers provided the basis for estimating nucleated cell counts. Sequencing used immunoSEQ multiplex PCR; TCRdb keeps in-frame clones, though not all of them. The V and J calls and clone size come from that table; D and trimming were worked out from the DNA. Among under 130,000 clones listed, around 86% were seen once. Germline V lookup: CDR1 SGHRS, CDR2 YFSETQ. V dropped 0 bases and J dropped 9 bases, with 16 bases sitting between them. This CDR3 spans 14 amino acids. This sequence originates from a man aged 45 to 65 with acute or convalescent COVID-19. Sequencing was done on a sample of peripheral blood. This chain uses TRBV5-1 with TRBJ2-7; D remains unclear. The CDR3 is CASSLAGVGSGQYF. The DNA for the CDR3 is TGCGCCAGCAGCTTGGCAGGCGTCGGCTCCGGGCAGTACTTC.